The next 4 T cell receptor beta chains were all read from a single sample in a study of CD8 T cells in Susac syndrome. An amount of RNA that ranged from 0.5 to 1 ug was reverse transcribed with random hexamers. TCRdb fed the immunoSEQ multiplex PCR reads into MiXCR, producing one record per CDR3 protein. The top ten clones hold about 0.17% of a sample with about 300,000 distinct CDR3 sequences, about 89% of them seen once. The sample comprised CD8+ T cells from PBMCs. These receptors came from a human donor with multiple sclerosis.

This clonotype was seen a single time. V usage is TRBV2 and J usage is TRBJ2-5, with D possibly being TRBD2 (6 bases). The CDR3 has 18 residues. CDR1 and CDR2 from the germline V gene are SNHLY and FYNNEI. The V and J ends lost 6 bases and 1 base respectively, with 24 bases between them. CDR3: CASSPEGRVGGGQETQYF. DNA for the CDR3: TGTGCCAGCAGCCCTGAGGGGCGGGTGGGGGGAGGCCAAGAGACCCAGTACTTC.

V gene TRBV6-5 combines with J gene TRBJ2-2; TRBD1 or TRBD2 may be the D gene (5 bases each). Trimming took 4 bases from V and 4 from J, leaving 7 bases between them. The length of the CDR3 is 13 residues. Germline loops: CDR1 MNHEY, CDR2 SVGAGI. In nucleotides, the CDR3 is TGTGCCAGCAGTTTAGGGACCACCGGGGAGCTGTTTTTT. It codes for CASSLGTTGELFF.

This chain uses TRBV25-1 with TRBJ1-1, with a possible D match to TRBD1 (6 bases). The CDR3 totals 14 residues. Trimming took 8 bases from V and 1 from J, leaving 14 bases between them. Germline V gives CDR1 MGHDK, CDR2 SYGVNS. Written as DNA, the CDR3 is TGTGCCAGCCGCCCGGGGGGCGCGAACACTGAAGCTTTCTTT. Its protein product is CASRPGGANTEAFF.

V is TRBV6-1 and J is TRBJ2-5, with 12 bases lining up with TRBD1. CDR1 is MNHNS and CDR2 is SASEGT in the germline V gene. The CDR3 spans 16 residues. The trim removed 4 bases at V and 4 bases at J, leaving 7 bases unmatched. CDR3 sequence (DNA): TGTGCCAGCAGTGGGGACAGGGGGCCCCGGAGAGAGACCCAGTACTTC. The encoded protein is CASSGDRGPRRETQYF.